This T cell receptor beta chain is from a study of blood T cell repertoires in COVID-19. Study details: Whether acute or convalescent, the COVID-19 samples came from the United States, Italy and Spain. T cells, B-cell-depleted T cells, or PBMCs provided the cDNA or gDNA that served as material.

There are 14 residues in the CDR3. CDR1 is SNHLY and CDR2 is FYNNEI in the germline V gene. V gave up 11 bases and J gave up 3 bases, with 17 bases separating them. Clones were sequenced by immunoSEQ multiplex PCR, and TCRdb holds only the in-frame ones, with some missing. The sample lists some 69,000 clones; less than 95% were seen once. This receptor was identified in a man aged 45-60 years with COVID-19, enrolled during active disease. This chain uses TRBV2 with TRBJ2-1; no firm D call. Sequencing was done on a sample of peripheral blood. CDR3 amino acids: CAGDGGSSYNEQFF. The CDR3 DNA is TGTGCCGGAGACGGTGGGTCGAGCTACAATGAGCAGTTCTTC.